This TCR beta chain was documented in a study of preoperative IRX-2 immunotherapy in early breast cancer (dated by TCRdb to the late 2010s). This clone has only one observation. Its antigen is still unknown. Nothing much larger sits one base from this clone, and base qualities are not available. V drops 3 bases and J drops 0 bases, leaving 0 bases in between. For CDR1 and CDR2, the germline V gene lists MDHEN and SYDVKM. From the cysteine up to the phenylalanine, the CDR3 has a length of 13 residues. Only the CDR3 region is kept as DNA, spanning 39 bases read in frame from base 1. Explained via the paper, the treatment or condition label denotes: preoperative locoregional IRX-2 cytokine immunotherapy. The samples were obtained from a phase Ib study that tested preoperative, locoregional IRX-2 cytokine immunotherapy designed to prime immune responses. Patients with early-stage breast cancer who were given IRX-2 before surgery served as donors.

Libraries were made using the immunoSEQ multiplex PCR assay. TCRdb took over this immuneACCESS table, retaining in-frame rearrangements with V and J assigned. Such tables are incomplete; in checked studies, under half of the missing clones stem from an unresolved V gene, and the remainder is unexplained. The sample data list roughly 25,000 clones, and 80% to 90% of these were observed just once. Jointly, the top ten make up roughly 9% of the sample. This clonotype originated in a human donor with breast cancer. Sequenced material: tumor tissue, taken after IRX-2 immunotherapy. The chain is made from TRBV28 and TRBJ2-6; the D gene is unclear. The encoded CDR3 is CASSFSGANVLTF. The DNA sequence is given as TGTGCCAGCAGTTTCTCTGGGGCCAACGTCCTGACTTTC.